The clone carrying this T cell receptor beta chain was detected many times. The antigen is not known. This sample is part of a study of regulatory T cells in long-lasting Graves disease. TCR beta libraries were built with iRepertoire HTBI primers and Arm-PCR of CDR3 regions. Each CDR3 protein is one row after TCRdb ran MiXCR on the multiplex PCR reads. The sample lists roughly 560,000 distinct CDR3 sequences; about 11% were seen once. The time point denotes: newly diagnosed GD, antithyroid drugs for less than 3 months. There was RNA extracted from PBMCs, and the TCR library was made from it. Trimming took 9 bases from V and 0 from J; bases not matched to a gene: 10. Germline-derived CDR1 and CDR2 are SNHLY and FYNNEI. CDR3 length: 16 amino acids. Study-level findings and limits: Among persistent patients, a larger number of public clonotypes were shared (over 2,500) than among newly diagnosed patients (about 1,000). Persistent disease samples used TRBV28, TRBJ1-2 and TRBJ2-5 preferentially.

A further study also used this sample, focusing on T cells in Graves' hyperthyroidism and ophthalmopathy. That work adds: Subjects aged 18 to 65 presented with newly diagnosed hyperthyroidism of less than 2 months' duration. Most thyroid clonotypes expanded above 0.001 were also detected in blood.

This sequence joins TRBV2 and TRBJ2-3, with TRBD2 matching over 9 bases. This receptor was taken from a woman between 25 and 40 years old with Graves disease. The sequencing here drew on peripheral blood mononuclear cells (PBMCs), taken at new diagnosis, from a patient treated with antithyroid drugs. In DNA, the CDR3 is TGTGCCAGTACCACAGGACTAGCGATGAGCACAGATACGCAGTATTTT. This translates into CASTTGLAMSTDTQYF.